The rows below give T cell receptor beta chains drawn from one sample of a study of cytomegalovirus exposure and HLA in healthy donors. Generated by immunoSEQ multiplex PCR, the TCRdb table keeps only in-frame clones and is missing some. The sample includes 150,000 to 200,000 clones, around 75% of them seen just once. The sequenced sample consisted of PBMCs. These receptors all come from a woman in her 50s in good health and CMV-seropositive. The CDR3 runs from the conserved cysteine through the conserved F or W. The order of the fields is D gene, J gene, V gene, clone size, CDR3 DNA, CDR3 protein. The D gene is left open where the match is weak. Not every row has a clone size; where given, it reads once, few, many or a size class.

>NA|TRBJ1-2|TRBV20-1|few
TGCAGTGCTACCCACAATGGCTACACCTTC
CSATHNGYTF
>TRBD1|TRBJ1-1|TRBV28|NA
TGTGCCAGCGTTAAGGACAGGGGGTATTCTGAAGCTTTCTTT
CASVKDRGYSEAFF
>NA|TRBJ1-6|TRBV19|NA
TGTGCCAGTAGAGCAGGGGCTCAAAATTCACCCCTCCACTTT
CASRAGAQNSPLHF
>NA|TRBJ2-5|TRBV7-9|NA
TGTTCCAGCAGCTCTCCCGGGGAGGTTGGGACCCAGTACTTC
CSSSSPGEVGTQYF
>TRBD2|TRBJ2-7|TRBV7-9|NA
TGTGCCAGCAGCTTACCTTCATCAAGCGGGGGTCAACTCTACGAGCAGTACTTC
CASSLPSSSGGQLYEQYF
>NA|TRBJ1-6|TRBV6-4|NA
TGTGCCAGCAGTGCTGGACTCAATTCACCCCTCCACTTT
CASSAGLNSPLHF
>TRBD2|TRBJ2-1|TRBV2|NA
TGTGCCAGCAGTGAGAAGCGGGGGAGCTCCTACAATGAGCAGTTCTTC
CASSEKRGSSYNEQFF
>NA|TRBJ2-2|TRBV7-3|NA
TGTGCCAGCGGGGAGAGGGGGGGCCGAACCGGGGAGCTGTTTTTT
CASGERGGRTGELFF
>NA|TRBJ2-5|TRBV6-7|NA
TGTGCCAGCAGTTACTGGGGCGAGCGAAATCGGGAGACCCAGTACTTC
CASSYWGERNRETQYF
>TRBD2|TRBJ2-3|TRBV5-1|NA
TGCGCCAGCAGCTTGGCCGCTAGCGGGGCTTTCACAGATACGCAGTATTTT
CASSLAASGAFTDTQYF
>NA|TRBJ1-1|TRBV2|few
TGTGCCAGCACCGTCGGGAGCAACACTGAAGCTTTCTTT
CASTVGSNTEAFF
>NA|TRBJ1-2|TRBV4-1|few
TGCGCCAGCAGCCGAGCTTCTTTGTCCCCCGGCTACACCTTC
CASSRASLSPGYTF
>NA|TRBJ2-5|TRBV10-3|once
TGTGCCATCGCCCCATTGGGGGGCCAAGAGACCCAGTACTTC
CAIAPLGGQETQYF
>NA|TRBJ2-7|TRBV5-5|NA
TGTGCCAGCAGCTTGGGAGGTACGGGGGGCGGTTACGAGCAGTACTTC
CASSLGGTGGGYEQYF
>TRBD1|TRBJ2-7|TRBV6-1|NA
TGTGCCAGCAGTGAAGATGAGACAGGGCTTCTCTACGAGCAGTACTTC
CASSEDETGLLYEQYF
>NA|TRBJ2-4|TRBV27|NA
TGTGCCAGCAGTTCCACCACTAGAGGTCGGGACTTC
CASSSTTRGRDF
>NA|TRBJ1-1|TRBV4-1|NA
TGCGCCAGCAGCCAAGACAGGGCTCGGGCTTTCTTT
CASSQDRARAFF
>TRBD1|TRBJ1-2|TRBV4-1|NA
TGCGCCAGCAGCCCACCGGGACAGGGGGTAGGTGGCTACACCTTC
CASSPPGQGVGGYTF
>NA|TRBJ1-2|TRBV27|NA
TGTGCCAGCAGTTTAAGTGTCCCGACTCTACTAAACTATGGCTACACCTTC
CASSLSVPTLLNYGYTF
>NA|TRBJ1-1|TRBV5-1|NA
TGCGCCAGCAGCCAGGACAGACAGAACACTGAAGCTTTCTTT
CASSQDRQNTEAFF
>NA|TRBJ1-6|TRBV7-2|NA
TGTGCCAGCAGCTGGACAGCCTATTCACCCCTCCACTTT
CASSWTAYSPLHF
>TRBD1|TRBJ1-3|TRBV18|NA
TGTGCCAGCTCCGGTCCGGGACAGGCTACCACTGGAAACACCATATATTTT
CASSGPGQATTGNTIYF
>NA|TRBJ1-1|TRBV21-1|NA
TGTGCCAGCAGCAGGAAACGAGCGTTCGAAGCTTTCTTT
CASSRKRAFEAFF
>NA|TRBJ2-1|TRBV11-3|NA
TGTGCCAGCAGCTTTGGGGCGAACAATGAGCAGTTCTTC
CASSFGANNEQFF
>TRBD1|TRBJ1-1|TRBV12-5|NA
TGTGCTAGTGGCCGGGGACAGAGAAACACTGAAGCTTTCTTT
CASGRGQRNTEAFF
>NA|TRBJ2-5|TRBV9|NA
TGTGCCAGCAGCGTAGGAGCGGCAGAGACCCAGTACTTC
CASSVGAAETQYF
>TRBD1|TRBJ1-4|TRBV6-5|NA
TGTGCCAGCAGTCCCCGGGACAGGGATGCAAAACTGTTTTTT
CASSPRDRDAKLFF
>NA|TRBJ1-1|TRBV7-9|NA
TGTGCCAGCAGCTCATGGACAGAAGACACTGAAGCTTTCTTT
CASSSWTEDTEAFF
>NA|TRBJ1-1|TRBV19|NA
TGTGCCAGTACCGGGGACACTGAAGCTTTCTTT
CASTGDTEAFF
>NA|TRBJ1-2|TRBV2|medium-sized
TGTGCCAGCAGTGAAGGGCTTGATCTCTATGGCTACACCTTC
CASSEGLDLYGYTF
>NA|TRBJ2-3|TRBV19|NA
TGTGCCAGTAGCAGACATGGCACAGATACGCAGTATTTT
CASSRHGTDTQYF
>NA|TRBJ2-5|TRBV9|NA
TGTGCCAGCAGCGTAGGGAGTGTCATGGGAGAGACCCAGTACTTC
CASSVGSVMGETQYF
>NA|TRBJ2-3|TRBV28|NA
TGTGCCAGCAGTACAAAAGGGGTTGGTGGCACAGATACGCAGTATTTT
CASSTKGVGGTDTQYF
>TRBD1|TRBJ2-6|TRBV2|NA
TGTGCCAGCAGTTCCGACAGGGCTGGGGCCAACGTCCTGACTTTC
CASSSDRAGANVLTF
>NA|TRBJ2-3|TRBV7-8|NA
TGTGCCAGCAGCCCATGGACTCGAGGGCGCACAGATACGCAGTATTTT
CASSPWTRGRTDTQYF
>NA|TRBJ1-2|TRBV29-1|few
TGCAGCGCTGAGAGGATCTCAGGGGTCGGCTACACCTTC
CSAERISGVGYTF
>NA|TRBJ2-5|TRBV5-1|NA
TGCGCCAGCAGCTTGGGCTTAGTGGAGGGCCAAGAGACCCAGTACTTC
CASSLGLVEGQETQYF
>TRBD2|TRBJ2-5|TRBV6-5|NA
TGTGCCAGCAGTCCGCCAGCGGGGGGACGAGAGACCCAGTACTTC
CASSPPAGGRETQYF
>NA|TRBJ1-2|TRBV5-4|NA
TGTGCCAGCAGCCCTAGGTCCTCTGGCGGCTACACCTTC
CASSPRSSGGYTF
>NA|TRBJ1-3|TRBV18|NA
TGTGCCAGCTCACCACCGCGGCAGCTCTCTGGAAACACCATATATTTT
CASSPPRQLSGNTIYF
>NA|TRBJ2-7|TRBV15|once
TGTGCCACCAGCAGCCCATCTTCCGCGGCCAGTAGCTCCTACGAGCAGTACTTC
CATSSPSSAASSSYEQYF